The 2 T cell receptor beta chains below all came from one sample that was sequenced in a study of identical twins. TCRdb called the 5' RACE reads again in MiXCR, with one record for every CDR3 protein. The table lists about 290,000 distinct CDR3 sequences, 7.5% to 9.5% of them singletons. These data were also reused for a study on yellow fever vaccine responses in identical twins.

Sequencing was done on a sample of CD8+ T cells sorted from blood. These TCRs come from a woman between 18 and 30 years old in good health.

This clonotype was seen repeatedly, ten times or more. The genes are TRBV29-1 and TRBJ1-1, with TRBD1 matching 7 bases. V shed 4 bases and J 5 bases; nucleotides not matched to a gene: 7. The CDR3 runs 13 residues. Germline values: CDR1 SQVTM, CDR2 ANQGSEA. In DNA form, the CDR3 reads TGCAGCGTTGGACAGGGATCTGGGACTGAAGCTTTCTTT. Its translation is CSVGQGSGTEAFF.

This clonotype has a count of ten or more. The CDR3 DNA reads TGTGCCAGCAGTCCCTGGGTAGCGGGAGGCAAAAACATTCAGTACTTC. Translation gives CASSPWVAGGKNIQYF. The rearrangement links TRBV12-3 or TRBV12-4 to TRBJ2-4; 10 bases match TRBD2. This CDR3 has 16 amino acids. The junction had 7 bases not matched to a gene; V was cut back by 5 bases and J by 3 bases.